The text below deals with one T cell receptor (beta chain). There is no known antigen for this receptor. Base qualities are not provided; no much larger clone lies one nucleotide away. These data originate in a study of PD-1 blockade in classical Hodgkin lymphoma (dated by TCRdb to the early 2020s). For the wider study: Nivolumab dosing was 3 mg/kg intravenously every 2 weeks, continuing until either disease progression or unacceptable toxicity. A peripheral blood immune signature of response to PD-1 blockade in classical Hodgkin lymphoma was defined using TCR beta sequencing and CyTOF. Results the study describes overall, beyond this receptor: Newly diagnosed patients were reported to have lower baseline TCR diversity than healthy donors, and relapsed/refractory patients were reported to have lower baseline TCR diversity still. Among trial patients, those achieving complete response had baseline diversity similar to that of newly diagnosed patients, while diversity was significantly lower in partial responders and progressors. The study was limited to a single clinical trial cohort, and causes of repertoire differences, possibly disease activity or prior therapy, remained undefined. CD4+ but not CD8+ TCR diversity rose significantly by C4D1 (p=0.0027 vs p=0.16), most apparent in complete responders (p=0.02). Lower diversity was observed in patients in whom nivolumab was started less than 1 year after ASCT, and these patients were excluded from later analyses so that confounding by immune reconstitution would be avoided.

The CDR3, cysteine through phenylalanine, is 15 amino acids long. Just CDR3 DNA is preserved here, 45 bases in frame from base 1. The germline ends are 13 bases apart after V is trimmed by 2 bases and J by 2 bases. Reading the germline V gene gives CDR1 SGHTA and CDR2 FQGTGA. The Qiagen DNeasy kit was used to extract genomic DNA from unsorted PBMCs and from the negatively selected CD4+ and CD8+ fractions. TCR beta CDR3 regions were amplified by immunoSEQ multiplex PCR using primers annealing to V and J segments. A synthetic immune receptor repertoire was used to minimize amplification bias, and any residual bias was removed computationally once sequencing was done. Per the source publication's procedure: Custom Python scripts were used to quantify repertoire diversity as the Shannon entropy index. Unsorted, CD4+ and CD8+ repertoires were analyzed separately, except for combined analyses in which CD4+ and CD8+ sequences were merged in silico. Clonal expansion was defined as a frequency increase of at least 2-fold after treatment compared with C1D1, and clones undetected at baseline were assigned a pseudocount of 0.5. Singleton clones were defined as clones with 0 or 1 copy at C1D1, and non-singleton clones were defined as clones with 2 or more copies. Clones expanded in unsorted samples were labelled as CD4+, CD8+ or unknown by matching protein sequences in sorted samples from the same patient. Wilcoxon tests on paired samples were used to test diversity changes from C1D1 to C4D1. Not all clones reach the TCRdb copy of this immuneACCESS table, which keeps in-frame sequences only. Checked studies attribute under half of the gap to unresolved V genes and leave the rest unexplained. From that table come the V and J calls and clone size; the DNA was used to work out D and trimming. The sample table contains roughly 9,900 clones; only one count was recorded for 80% to 95% of them. Roughly 15% of the sample is taken by the ten largest.

The time point tag for this specimen amounts to: cycle 1 day 1 (C1D1), immediately before nivolumab initiation. Relapse after autologous stem cell transplantation had occurred in all trial patients, and cohorts A, B and C were distinguished by prior brentuximab vedotin exposure. The trial cohort was composed of around 60 patients with relapsed/refractory classical Hodgkin lymphoma, for whom complete response, partial response or progressive disease was recorded as best overall response. Single-agent nivolumab was administered to trial patients in the multi-cohort phase II CheckMate 205 trial. An independent review committee assessed best overall response by applying the 2007 International Working Group response criteria. Trial PBMCs were collected just before the start of nivolumab (C1D1) and during therapy at cycle 2 day 1 and cycle 4 day 1. Peripheral blood was collected in 8 mL Vacutainer Cell Preparation Tubes, from which PBMCs were isolated by centrifugation and then cryopreserved.

The material was peripheral blood mononuclear cells (PBMCs), obtained at baseline. This clonotype originated in a human donor with classical Hodgkin lymphoma. The sequence joins TRBV7-3 to TRBJ2-7; a tentative D match to TRBD2 spans 5 bases. Here the CDR3 is given as CASSLDWPGTYEQYF. The DNA is as follows: TGTGCCAGCAGCTTAGATTGGCCGGGGACCTACGAGCAGTACTTC.